This TCR beta chain appears in the sequencing data of a study of long-term antiretroviral therapy in people with HIV. Notes on the study in general: Even long-term ART left TRB diversity below transplant donor controls, despite gains.

Sequencing relied on immunoSEQ assay v3.0, run at survey level. Generated by immunoSEQ multiplex PCR, the TCRdb table keeps only in-frame clones and is missing some. This table has approximately 13,000 clones, around 80% appearing once. Note on this clone: As yet, its antigen is unknown.

Trimming took 4 bases from V and 4 from J, leaving 11 bases between them. Germline CDR1 SGDLS, CDR2 YYNGEE. CDR3 size: 13 residues. This chain links TRBV9 with TRBJ2-5; D is tentatively TRBD1 or TRBD2 (5 bases each). The TCR comes from a man aged 25-45 years with HIV. The specimen comprised unsorted PBMCs, sampled 0.4 years after starting antiretroviral therapy. The CDR3 loop reads CASSTGTGETQYF. In DNA, the CDR3 is TGTGCCAGCAGCACCGGGACCGGAGAGACCCAGTACTTC.